Below are 2 T cell receptor beta chains sequenced from a single sample in a study of cytotoxic CD8 clonotypes in ibrutinib-treated CLL. Here immunoSEQ multiplex PCR was the method, and the copy in TCRdb shows in-frame clones only, minus some. This sample has 100,000 to 150,000 clones; approximately 83% occur once, and the top ten carry about 2%. This specimen consisted of PBMCs, obtained after 24 months of ibrutinib treatment. The receptors originated from a human donor with chronic lymphocytic leukemia.

The chain recombines TRBV7-9 with TRBJ2-7; D is possibly TRBD1 (6 bases). The germline V and J ends were trimmed by 5 bases and 4 bases, with 9 bases remaining between them. Germline assignment: CDR1 SEHNR and CDR2 FQNEAQ (reference sequence). The CDR3 consists of 12 residues. CDR3 sequence (DNA): TGTGCCAGCAGCCTACAGGGATACGAGCAGTACTTC. Residues: CASSLQGYEQYF.

The chain has TRBV7-8 and TRBJ1-4; D may be TRBD1 (6 bases). CDR3 length: 15 residues. Germline V gene sequence: CDR1 SGHVS, CDR2 FQNEAQ. The germline V and J ends were trimmed by 5 bases and 8 bases, with 18 bases remaining between them. The CDR3 region is CASSGRTEGEEKLFF. The CDR3 coding sequence is TGTGCCAGCAGCGGGCGGACAGAGGGCGAAGAAAAACTGTTTTTT.